The sequence of this TCR beta chain was determined in a study of a mutant IDH1 vaccine in newly diagnosed glioma (TCRdb year 2021). For the wider study: Of the approximately 33 treated patients, approximately 62% were male and around 40% were female, and the mean age was approximately 41 years. Longitudinal TCRB deep sequencing was done for 25 treated patients, wherever samples were available for exploratory analyses. Peripheral blood was collected at six visits: V03 (baseline), V05, V07, V10, V12 and V13. Prior to enrollment, patients had been given standard therapy consisting of radiotherapy alone, temozolomide alone, or radiochemotherapy with temozolomide, with the combination given to most patients. General conclusions and limits of the study: It was noted by the authors that analyses of patient blood samples could not be reproduced owing to sample limitations. Across multiple MHC alleles, vaccine-induced immune responses were seen in 90% to 95% of patients. Pseudoprogression appeared unrelated to alterations in the top peripheral T cell clonotypes detected by TCRB sequencing. Selection of PBMC samples for TCRB deep sequencing was based on availability.

The receptor library was made with the immunoSEQ multiplex PCR assay. Following the manufacturer's protocol, the hsTCRB Kit was used to amplify rearranged TCR beta chain sequences. An Illumina MiSeq was used to sequence the TCRB libraries. In the authors' own workflow: The proprietary platform of the kit vendor was used for demultiplexing, trimming and gene mapping. In its TCRdb copy, this immuneACCESS table keeps in-frame sequences only and misses some clones. Where compared with another copy, unresolved V genes explain less than half of these, and the others have no known cause. That table furnishes V, J and clone size, whereas the DNA furnished D and trimming. Across this sample there are about 88,000 clones, with about four fifths seen only once. The ten largest make up less than 5.5% of the sample. Taken from cysteine to phenylalanine, the CDR3 has 16 residues. Just the 48-base CDR3 DNA is kept, in frame starting at base 1. Trimming at the junction amounts to 4 bases on V and 1 base on J, and the germline ends lie 18 bases apart. The germline V gene gives CDR1 as SGHDT and CDR2 as YYEEEE.

For this clone: It has no known antigen specificity. Per-nucleotide qualities are absent, and no much larger clonotype sits a single base away.

The sample's time point label, decoded: baseline, week 1 (first vaccination visit). This specimen's treatment or condition label, per the study, means: pre-vaccination baseline after standard-of-care therapy. Donors had newly diagnosed WHO grade 3 or 4 IDH1-mutant astrocytomas with loss of nuclear ATRX. The samples were drawn from NOA16, a multicentre, single-arm, open-label phase I trial in Germany that tested a mutant IDH1 peptide vaccine in humans for the first time. Blood drawn at visit V03 was used as the baseline sample for immunogenicity testing. Genomic DNA for TCRB sequencing was isolated from EDTA blood with the DNeasy Blood and Tissue Kit.

Specimen: PBMCs, collected from a glioma patient treated with radiotherapy, temozolomide or both. This TCR derives from a middle-aged man with glioma. Some clones in this sample may be carry-over from other donors' samples. The rearrangement joined TRBV5-6 to TRBJ2-7; a weak D assignment points to TRBD1 (5 bases agree). Here the CDR3 is given as CASSNTPQAKSYEQYF. The nucleotide sequence reads TGTGCCAGCAGCAACACCCCACAGGCAAAGTCCTACGAGCAGTACTTC.